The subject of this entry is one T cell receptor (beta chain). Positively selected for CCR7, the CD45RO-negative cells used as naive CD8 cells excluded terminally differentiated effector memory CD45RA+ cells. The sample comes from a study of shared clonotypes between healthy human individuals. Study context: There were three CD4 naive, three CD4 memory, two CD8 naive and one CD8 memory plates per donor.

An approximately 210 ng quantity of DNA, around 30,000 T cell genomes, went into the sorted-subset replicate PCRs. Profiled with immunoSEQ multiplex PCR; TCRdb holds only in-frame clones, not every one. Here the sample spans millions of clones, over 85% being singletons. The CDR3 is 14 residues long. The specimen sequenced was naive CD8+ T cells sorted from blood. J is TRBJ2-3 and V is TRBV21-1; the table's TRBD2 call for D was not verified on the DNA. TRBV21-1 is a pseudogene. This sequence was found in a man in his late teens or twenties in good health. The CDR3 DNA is TGTGCCAGCAGGGAGCGGGGGGGTCGATATACGCAGTATTTT. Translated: CASRERGGRYTQYF.